This record concerns one T cell receptor beta chain sequence. Its antigen is unknown. Base qualities are missing; no much larger clone stands one base away. This entry belongs to a study of blood T cells in healthy people across ages (dated by TCRdb to 2015 to 2017). Context from the whole study: In model experiments, roughly one uniquely barcoded TCR beta cDNA molecule per two T cells was captured by template switching. The study measured age-related changes in TCR beta repertoire diversity using deep sequencing normalized with unique cDNA molecular identifiers. Four age groups were formed from the donors: young (average approximately 15 years), middle-aged (more than 35), aged (around 68) and long-lived (around 80). Donors of different ages were randomly distributed across sequencing lanes to avoid experimental bias. Two additional independent replicas of 1 million unique cDNA reads from the same blood draw were analyzed for two donors (one aged 18 to 30 and one aged 80 or older). What the study reported, not specific to this receptor: Because the CMV infection status of the donors was unknown, age-related changes in expanded clonotypes may potentially have been confounded. Compared with the aged group, more naive CD4+ T cells, fewer expanded clones and increased TCR diversity were shown by the long-lived group, suggesting age selection. As age increased, observed TCR beta diversity per million T cells dropped in a roughly linear way, and a significant reduction was already evident by age 40. The percentage of naive T cells measured by flow cytometry correlated strongly with observed TCR beta diversity. Estimates of total diversity from one million sequenced T cells were regarded as lower bounds and underestimates. Conclusive comparison of naive and antigen-experienced compartments was prevented by the profiling of bulk unsorted PBMCs.

Library generation was performed with 5' RACE. The sequencing machine was an Illumina HiSeq 2500. A second roughly 7 to 12 cycle PCR used a sample-barcoded 5' primer and a J-beta primer mix. A unique molecular identifier was introduced onto each TCR beta cDNA molecule by a template-switch 5' adaptor carrying 12 random nucleotides. Each sample yielded at least 2.5 million CDR3-containing paired-end reads. First-strand cDNA synthesis was performed from all RNA using the Mint cDNA synthesis kit, with priming by a TRBC-specific oligonucleotide. All cDNA was treated with uracil-DNA glycosylase and then went through a first 18-cycle PCR with the universal primers M1SS and BC2_uni_R. The authors' analysis ran thus. Each sample was normalized by randomly selecting 1 million high-quality reads, each carrying a distinct molecular identifier. Instead of being binned into consensus sequences, reads with shared molecular identifiers were discarded. CDR3 identification, clonotype clustering and error correction used MiTCR with a Q25 quality threshold and the strictest error-elimination algorithm. Lower-bound total TCR beta diversity was estimated with a nonparametric unseen species model using Euler transformation. TCRdb itself trimmed the public reads at Q25 with fastp, ran MiXCR and retained productive beta chains. When rows share a CDR3 protein, they turn into one entry using the most common DNA and genes. V and J calls and clone size were set by TCRdb, not the authors. For this sample the table gives approximately 790,000 distinct CDR3 sequences, of which approximately 59% were detected only once. The biggest ten clones account for 25% to 30% of the sample.

In the germline V gene, CDR1 corresponds to MNHEY and CDR2 to SVGEGT. Between the V and J ends, shortened by 3 bases and 6 bases respectively, the junction contains 15 bases. CDR3 length: 15 amino acids, cysteine to phenylalanine. Of all the DNA, just the CDR3 is kept, 45 bases in frame from base 1. The roughly 37 donors, aged 6 to 90 years, were systemically healthy Caucasian individuals from Russia. Each donor gave ten milliliters of peripheral blood, drawn into EDTA-treated Vacutainer tubes. Ficoll-Paque density-gradient centrifugation was used to isolate PBMCs, with at least 6.5 million per sample. Total RNA was extracted from PBMCs with Trizol reagent, with at least 6 micrograms obtained per sample. For every donor, flow cytometry on a PBMC aliquot measured the percentage of naive CD45RAhigh/CD27high T cells.

The chain is assembled from TRBV6-2 or TRBV6-3 and TRBJ2-1; the D gene is perhaps TRBD2, from 5 matching bases. This TCR came from a man younger than 40 in good health. The sequenced sample consisted of blood. The CDR3 region reads CASSYRGTIRNEQFF. DNA sequence: TGTGCCAGCAGTTATCGGGGTACGATTCGCAATGAGCAGTTCTTC.